This is a list of T cell receptor beta chains from one sample in a study of cytomegalovirus exposure and HLA in healthy donors. Produced via immunoSEQ multiplex PCR; TCRdb's table is partial and in-frame only. Of 40,000 to 55,000 clones in the sample, roughly 88% are singletons; the top ten hold about 6.7%. The specimen was PBMCs. These receptor sequences come from a woman aged 25 to 45 in good health and CMV-seronegative. Both conserved end residues are part of each CDR3. The D gene is left open where the match is weak. Where a row states a size, it is once, few, many or the class of an expanded clone; other rows omit it.

v_call: TRBV2
d_call: NA
clone_size: NA
j_call: TRBJ2-7
cdr3_nt: TGTGCCAGCAGTGGACAGGTTGCTTACGAGCAGTACTTC
cdr3_aa: CASSGQVAYEQYF

v_call: TRBV15
d_call: NA
clone_size: once
j_call: TRBJ2-1
cdr3_nt: TGTGCCACCAGCAAGGACACAGGCCCCTACAATGAGCAGTTCTTC
cdr3_aa: CATSKDTGPYNEQFF

v_call: TRBV28
d_call: NA
clone_size: NA
j_call: TRBJ1-1
cdr3_nt: TGTGCCAGCGGTCTCCCCGACAGGAACACTGAAGCTTTCTTT
cdr3_aa: CASGLPDRNTEAFF

v_call: TRBV4-1
d_call: TRBD2
clone_size: NA
j_call: TRBJ2-7
cdr3_nt: TGCGCCAGCAGCCAACCGGGACTAGCGGACTACGAGCAGTACTTC
cdr3_aa: CASSQPGLADYEQYF

v_call: TRBV11-2
d_call: NA
clone_size: NA
j_call: TRBJ2-3
cdr3_nt: TGTGCCAGCACCGCTAGAGCCGCTAGCACAGATACGCAGTATTTT
cdr3_aa: CASTARAASTDTQYF

v_call: TRBV11-2
d_call: NA
clone_size: NA
j_call: TRBJ1-1
cdr3_nt: TGTGCCAGCAGCTTAGTATTTGGCGGGGGCACTGAAGCTTTCTTT
cdr3_aa: CASSLVFGGGTEAFF

v_call: TRBV5-6
d_call: TRBD1
clone_size: NA
j_call: TRBJ1-1
cdr3_nt: TGTGCCAGCAGCTATAACCCGGGACAGGAGACCCATAAAGCTTTCTTT
cdr3_aa: CASSYNPGQETHKAFF

v_call: TRBV27
d_call: NA
clone_size: NA
j_call: TRBJ2-7
cdr3_nt: TGTGCCAGCAGTTTAAGACTCAGCTCCTACGAGCAGTACTTC
cdr3_aa: CASSLRLSSYEQYF

v_call: TRBV27
d_call: NA
clone_size: NA
j_call: TRBJ2-1
cdr3_nt: TGTGCCAGCAGTTTGGGCATGGGCTCCTACAATGAGCAGTTCTTC
cdr3_aa: CASSLGMGSYNEQFF

v_call: TRBV7-2
d_call: NA
clone_size: NA
j_call: TRBJ2-3
cdr3_nt: TGTGCCAGCAGCTTAAGCGGTCCTAGCACAGATACGCAGTATTTT
cdr3_aa: CASSLSGPSTDTQYF

v_call: TRBV29-1
d_call: TRBD1
clone_size: once
j_call: TRBJ2-5
cdr3_nt: TGCAGCGTTGAGACAGGGGGGTTTGAGACCCAGTACTTC
cdr3_aa: CSVETGGFETQYF

v_call: TRBV7-9
d_call: NA
clone_size: NA
j_call: TRBJ2-1
cdr3_nt: TGTGCCAGCAGCTTAGGAAGGACAGATTTGAATGAGCAGTTCTTC
cdr3_aa: CASSLGRTDLNEQFF

v_call: TRBV5-1
d_call: TRBD2
clone_size: NA
j_call: TRBJ2-1
cdr3_nt: TGCGCCAGCAGCTTGGGACTAGCGGGAAATAATGAGCAGTTCTTC
cdr3_aa: CASSLGLAGNNEQFF

v_call: TRBV6-1
d_call: NA
clone_size: NA
j_call: TRBJ2-7
cdr3_nt: TGTGCCAGCAGTTATCGAGGACTCTCCTACGAGCAGTACTTC
cdr3_aa: CASSYRGLSYEQYF

v_call: TRBV7-9
d_call: TRBD1
clone_size: NA
j_call: TRBJ2-3
cdr3_nt: TGTGCCAGCAGCTCTGGGACAGGCACCACAGATACGCAGTATTTT
cdr3_aa: CASSSGTGTTDTQYF

v_call: TRBV7-6
d_call: TRBD2
clone_size: NA
j_call: TRBJ2-1
cdr3_nt: TGTGCCAGCAGCTTAGCGACGTTCGGGGGGGGCTCCTACAATGAGCAGTTCTTC
cdr3_aa: CASSLATFGGGSYNEQFF

v_call: TRBV7-3
d_call: TRBD1
clone_size: NA
j_call: TRBJ1-1
cdr3_nt: TGTGCCAGCAGCTTAGGGACAGGGCTGAACACTGAAGCTTTCTTT
cdr3_aa: CASSLGTGLNTEAFF

v_call: TRBV29-1
d_call: NA
clone_size: NA
j_call: TRBJ1-1
cdr3_nt: TGCAGCGTTGAGGGGAGGTCGCGGTCGAGGACTGAAGCTTTCTTT
cdr3_aa: CSVEGRSRSRTEAFF

v_call: TRBV28
d_call: TRBD1
clone_size: NA
j_call: TRBJ2-7
cdr3_nt: TGTGCCAGCAGTCTCCGGGACAGGGGGGACGAGCAGTACTTC
cdr3_aa: CASSLRDRGDEQYF

v_call: TRBV5-1
d_call: TRBD2
clone_size: NA
j_call: TRBJ2-1
cdr3_nt: TGCGCCAGCAGCTTGGTCGCTAGCGGGCTTTACAATGAGCAGTTCTTC
cdr3_aa: CASSLVASGLYNEQFF

v_call: TRBV5-1
d_call: NA
clone_size: NA
j_call: TRBJ1-1
cdr3_nt: TGCGCCAGCAGCTTGAGTCCTCAGAACCCTGAAGCTTTCTTT
cdr3_aa: CASSLSPQNPEAFF

v_call: TRBV5-4
d_call: TRBD2
clone_size: NA
j_call: TRBJ2-7
cdr3_nt: TGTGCCAGCAGCCGGGGGGCCTACGAGCAGTACTTC
cdr3_aa: CASSRGAYEQYF

v_call: TRBV6-1
d_call: NA
clone_size: NA
j_call: TRBJ2-1
cdr3_nt: TGTGCCAGCTCCCAGTACTACAATGAGCAGTTCTTC
cdr3_aa: CASSQYYNEQFF

v_call: TRBV7-9
d_call: TRBD1
clone_size: NA
j_call: TRBJ2-7
cdr3_nt: TGTGCCAGCAGCGTCCGGGACAGGGGGCCTCACGAGCAGTACTTC
cdr3_aa: CASSVRDRGPHEQYF

v_call: TRBV11-2
d_call: TRBD1
clone_size: NA
j_call: TRBJ2-4
cdr3_nt: TGTGCCAGCAGCTACCGGGACAGAGAAAACATTCAGTACTTC
cdr3_aa: CASSYRDRENIQYF

v_call: TRBV7-2
d_call: TRBD1
clone_size: NA
j_call: TRBJ1-2
cdr3_nt: TGTGCCAGCAGTCAAGACAGGGCCTATGGCTACACCTTC
cdr3_aa: CASSQDRAYGYTF

v_call: TRBV10-2
d_call: NA
clone_size: NA
j_call: TRBJ1-1
cdr3_nt: TGCGCCAGCACCCGAGCAAGGGGGAACACTGAAGCTTTCTTT
cdr3_aa: CASTRARGNTEAFF

v_call: TRBV27
d_call: NA
clone_size: NA
j_call: TRBJ2-1
cdr3_nt: TGTGCCAGCAGTTACGGCAGGTACAATGAGCAGTTCTTC
cdr3_aa: CASSYGRYNEQFF

v_call: TRBV2
d_call: NA
clone_size: NA
j_call: TRBJ2-7
cdr3_nt: TGTGCCAGCAGTGAATTTCTTCCATCGGAGGCCATAGACCACGAGCAGTACTTC
cdr3_aa: CASSEFLPSEAIDHEQYF

v_call: TRBV27
d_call: NA
clone_size: NA
j_call: TRBJ1-2
cdr3_nt: TGTGCCAGCACCCCGAGTTACAGGGTGAACGGCTACACCTTC
cdr3_aa: CASTPSYRVNGYTF

v_call: TRBV5-1
d_call: NA
clone_size: NA
j_call: TRBJ2-7
cdr3_nt: TGCGCCAGCAGCTTGAAGCAGGGTGAAATGGCCGAGCAGTACTTC
cdr3_aa: CASSLKQGEMAEQYF

v_call: TRBV5-4
d_call: TRBD1
clone_size: few
j_call: TRBJ2-7
cdr3_nt: TGTGCCAGCAGCCCCGGGTGGACAGGGGCGATCACCTACGAGCAGTACTTC
cdr3_aa: CASSPGWTGAITYEQYF

v_call: TRBV10-3
d_call: TRBD1
clone_size: NA
j_call: TRBJ1-2
cdr3_nt: TGTGCCATCAGAGCCACAGGGGAGCTCCATGGCTACACCTTC
cdr3_aa: CAIRATGELHGYTF

v_call: TRBV5-4
d_call: TRBD1
clone_size: NA
j_call: TRBJ2-1
cdr3_nt: TGTGCCAGCAGCGGCCGGGACAGCATAACCTACAATGAGCAGTTCTTC
cdr3_aa: CASSGRDSITYNEQFF

v_call: TRBV9
d_call: TRBD2
clone_size: NA
j_call: TRBJ2-7
cdr3_nt: TGTGCCAGCAGCGTGAGCGGGGTCAGCTCCTACGAGCAGTACTTC
cdr3_aa: CASSVSGVSSYEQYF

v_call: TRBV7-2
d_call: TRBD1
clone_size: few
j_call: TRBJ1-1
cdr3_nt: TGTGCCAGCAGCTTAAGGACAGGGAGGGGGAACACTGAAGCTTTCTTT
cdr3_aa: CASSLRTGRGNTEAFF

v_call: TRBV2
d_call: NA
clone_size: NA
j_call: TRBJ1-2
cdr3_nt: TGTGCCAGCAGTGCGACTGCTCCTAACTATGGCTACACCTTC
cdr3_aa: CASSATAPNYGYTF

v_call: TRBV28
d_call: TRBD2
clone_size: NA
j_call: TRBJ2-1
cdr3_nt: TGTGCCAGCAGTTCCAGCGGGAGGGATCCCTCCTACAATGAGCAGTTCTTC
cdr3_aa: CASSSSGRDPSYNEQFF

v_call: TRBV29-1
d_call: NA
clone_size: NA
j_call: TRBJ2-6
cdr3_nt: TGCAGCGTTGCCGGGACACAGGGCTCTGGGGCCAACGTCCTGACTTTC
cdr3_aa: CSVAGTQGSGANVLTF

v_call: TRBV27
d_call: TRBD1
clone_size: NA
j_call: TRBJ1-1
cdr3_nt: TGTGCCAGCAGTCTACAGGGGTTTGTCGGGAACACTGAAGCTTTCTTT
cdr3_aa: CASSLQGFVGNTEAFF

v_call: TRBV7-9
d_call: NA
clone_size: NA
j_call: TRBJ1-2
cdr3_nt: TGTGCCAGCAGCTTAAGAGCTAACTATGGCTACACCTTC
cdr3_aa: CASSLRANYGYTF

v_call: TRBV27
d_call: NA
clone_size: once
j_call: TRBJ2-2
cdr3_nt: TGTGCCAGCAGAATAACCCGATTGAGTACCGGGGAGCTGTTTTTT
cdr3_aa: CASRITRLSTGELFF

v_call: TRBV18
d_call: TRBD1
clone_size: NA
j_call: TRBJ2-7
cdr3_nt: TGTGCCAGCTCTCGAGGGGGACAGGGGTACGGAGAGCAGTACTTC
cdr3_aa: CASSRGGQGYGEQYF

v_call: TRBV2
d_call: NA
clone_size: NA
j_call: TRBJ1-1
cdr3_nt: TGTGCCAGCAGTGAACTTATGAACACTGAAGCTTTCTTT
cdr3_aa: CASSELMNTEAFF

v_call: TRBV9
d_call: NA
clone_size: NA
j_call: TRBJ1-1
cdr3_nt: TGTGCCAGCAGCGTAGCAGGGAAGGCTGAAGCTTTCTTT
cdr3_aa: CASSVAGKAEAFF

v_call: TRBV20-1
d_call: NA
clone_size: NA
j_call: TRBJ2-1
cdr3_nt: TGCAGTGCTACCGCCTACAATGAGCAGTTCTTC
cdr3_aa: CSATAYNEQFF

v_call: TRBV6-6
d_call: NA
clone_size: NA
j_call: TRBJ2-2
cdr3_nt: TGTGCCAGCCTGGATCGGGAGAGATCTCCCGGGGAGCTGTTTTTT
cdr3_aa: CASLDRERSPGELFF

v_call: TRBV5-1
d_call: TRBD2
clone_size: NA
j_call: TRBJ2-3
cdr3_nt: TGCGCCAGCAGCCTCGGGGGGGGCACAGATACGCAGTATTTT
cdr3_aa: CASSLGGGTDTQYF

v_call: TRBV5-6
d_call: NA
clone_size: NA
j_call: TRBJ2-1
cdr3_nt: TGTGCCAGCAGCTACACAGGGAATGAGCAGTTCTTC
cdr3_aa: CASSYTGNEQFF

v_call: TRBV10-3
d_call: TRBD1
clone_size: NA
j_call: TRBJ1-3
cdr3_nt: TGTGCCATCAGTGACCCGGGACAGGGAACAGGAAACACCATATATTTT
cdr3_aa: CAISDPGQGTGNTIYF

v_call: TRBV29-1
d_call: NA
clone_size: NA
j_call: TRBJ2-1
cdr3_nt: TGCAGCGCCCTAATGGCAGGGTCCGATTATGAGCAGTTCTTC
cdr3_aa: CSALMAGSDYEQFF

v_call: TRBV28
d_call: NA
clone_size: NA
j_call: TRBJ2-1
cdr3_nt: TGTGCCAGCAGTTTTAGGAGCTCCTACAATGAGCAGTTCTTC
cdr3_aa: CASSFRSSYNEQFF

v_call: TRBV27
d_call: NA
clone_size: NA
j_call: TRBJ2-1
cdr3_nt: TGTGCCAGCGCGGACAGCGGCGCATCCTACAATGAGCAGTTCTTC
cdr3_aa: CASADSGASYNEQFF